This T cell receptor (beta chain) was captured in a study of Graves' ophthalmopathy and Graves' hyperthyroidism. Study-level points and caveats: The majority of expanded thyroid clonotypes above 0.001 frequency also occurred in blood.

V was shortened by 10 bases and J by 10 bases, with 14 bases between the two germline ends. Germline CDR1 reads SGHRS; CDR2 reads YFSETQ. CDR3 length: 10 amino acids. The starting material, approximately 9.7 ml of fresh peripheral blood, provided the PBMCs. Using RNA transcripts, the TCR beta CDR3 regions were amplified. RT-PCR was first run with HTBI primers, then multiplex PCR in a second round. TCRdb re-called the multiplex PCR reads through MiXCR, storing one row per CDR3 protein. The sample records approximately 460,000 distinct CDR3 sequences, around 15% being singletons. This clonotype was observed many times. Its antigen remains unknown.

The chain uses TRBV5-1 and TRBJ1-1; D gene unclear. The sequenced sample was blood. The clonotype comes from a young woman with Graves' ophthalmopathy. CDR3 nucleotides: TGCGCCGTTCGACATCCGCGAGCTTTCTTT. Translated, it gives CAVRHPRAFF.